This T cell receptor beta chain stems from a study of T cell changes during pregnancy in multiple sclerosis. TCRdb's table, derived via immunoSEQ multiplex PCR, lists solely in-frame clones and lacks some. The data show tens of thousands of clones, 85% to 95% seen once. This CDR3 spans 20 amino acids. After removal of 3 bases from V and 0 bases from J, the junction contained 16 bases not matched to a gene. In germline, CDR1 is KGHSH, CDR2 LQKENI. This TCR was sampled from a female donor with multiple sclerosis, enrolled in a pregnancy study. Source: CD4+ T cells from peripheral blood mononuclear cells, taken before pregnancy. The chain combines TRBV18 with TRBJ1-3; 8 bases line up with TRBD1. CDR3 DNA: TGTGCCAGCTCACCTCTTCGGGGTGCAGGGGGCCGAGCCTCTGGAAACACCATATATTTT. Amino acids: CASSPLRGAGGRASGNTIYF.